Given below is one T cell receptor (beta chain) in context. As yet, its antigen is unknown. This sample is drawn from a study of lymphopenia after photon versus proton radiotherapy. The data were produced by immunoSEQ multiplex PCR, yet TCRdb's version contains in-frame clones alone and is incomplete. This table holds 150,000 to 200,000 clones, approximately 86% found once. Overall study results and limits: After lymphocyte nadir, photon-treated repertoires showed oligoclonal expansion, especially CD8+ Temra. Proton therapy kept repertoires fairly stable, unlike photons, which gained effector/memory cells. Only patients who died were analyzed for survival; proton advantage is unproven.

Germline V gene sequence: CDR1 LGHNT, CDR2 FRNRAP. V lost 10 bases, J lost 3 bases, and 6 bases lay in between. This CDR3 has 10 amino acids. This chain connects TRBV12-5 to TRBJ2-5; D is uncertain. Sequenced material: peripheral blood, taken from a patient treated with photon-based radiotherapy. The source of this sequence is a man aged 50 or older with gastric cancer. In DNA, the CDR3 is TGTGCTAATTGTAAAGAGACCCAGTACTTC. Its translation: CANCKETQYF. Drawing the rest from reference TRBV12-5 and TRBJ2-5, the complete variable domain is DARVTQTPRHKVTEMGQEVTMRCQPILGHNTVFWYRQTMMQGLELLAYFRNRAPLDDSGMPKDRFSAEMPDATLATLKIQPSEPRDSAVYFCANCKETQYFGPGTRLLVL.